This TCR beta chain was documented in a study of T cell repertoires in cytomegalovirus infection. On this clonotype: No antigen is known for it.

TCRdb analysed the reads with MiXCR anew, one entry per CDR3 protein. The table includes a few hundred thousand distinct CDR3 sequences, roughly 21% detected once. The junction had 10 bases not matched to a gene; V was cut back by 1 base and J by 7 bases. This CDR3 comprises 18 residues. Germline V CDR1 and CDR2: LGHDT, YNNKEL (reference sequence). The chain joins TRBV3-1 to TRBJ2-1; 13 bases align to TRBD2. The sample consisted of cultured PBMCs, taken from culture after CMV antigen stimulation. The clonotype was recovered from a human donor in good health (CMV status not recorded). Some clones in this sample may be carry-over from other donors' samples. In nucleotides, the CDR3 is TGTGCCAGCAGCCAAGCCCGATCGGGACTAGCGGGACTAAATGAGCAGTTCTTC. As protein: CASSQARSGLAGLNEQFF.